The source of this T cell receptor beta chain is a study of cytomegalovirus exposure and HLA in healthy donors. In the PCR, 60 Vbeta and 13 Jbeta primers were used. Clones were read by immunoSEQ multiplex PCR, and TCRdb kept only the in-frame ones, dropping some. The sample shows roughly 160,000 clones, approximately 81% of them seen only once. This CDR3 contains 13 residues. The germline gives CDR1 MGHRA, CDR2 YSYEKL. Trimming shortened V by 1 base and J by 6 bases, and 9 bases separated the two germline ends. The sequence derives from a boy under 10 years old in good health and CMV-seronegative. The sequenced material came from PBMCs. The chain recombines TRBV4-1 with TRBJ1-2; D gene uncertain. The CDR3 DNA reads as TGCGCCAGCAGCCAAGGTCAGCAGGATGGCTACACCTTC. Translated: CASSQGQQDGYTF.